This entry describes one T cell receptor beta chain. Its antigen is not known. UMIs accompanied the 5'RACE template switching by which TCR beta cDNA was made. TCRdb re-analyzed the 5' RACE reads; it lists each CDR3 protein once, without DNA. The sample table includes 300,000 to 500,000 distinct CDR3 sequences. This record comes from a study of T cells expressing NK-cell markers. Study-wide results and caveats: Where several donors were concerned, these clonotypes also led the CD3+CD56-NKG2C+ fraction. The HCMV specificity of the expanded NKG2C+ T cell clones stayed unresolved.

Sequencing was carried out using blood T cells: a sorted CD56 or NKG2C T cell subset, CD4+ or CD8+ T cells, or bulk PBMC T cells (not recorded which). The sequence came from a woman aged 50 to 60 in good health.

The CDR3 loop is CASTSGGVDTGELFF. V gene TRBV11-3 combines with J gene TRBJ2-2; as DNA is missing, the TRBD2 call by TCRdb cannot be tested. The CDR3 has 15 residues. In germline, CDR1 is SGHNT, CDR2 YENEEA. Using reference TRBV11-3 and TRBJ2-2 for the parts outside the CDR3, the full variable domain is EAGVVQSPRYKIIEKKQPVAFWCNPISGHNTLYWYLQNLGQGPELLIRYENEEAVDDSQLPKDRFSAERLKGVDSTLKIQPAELGDSAVYLCASTSGGVDTGELFFGEGSRLTVL.